The 24 T cell receptor beta chains reported below all come from one sample, sequenced in a study of blood T cell repertoires in COVID-19. The table came from immunoSEQ multiplex PCR; TCRdb's copy has only in-frame clones and leaves some out. This sample yields 120,000 to 150,000 clones, of which approximately 90% are seen a single time; more than 2.5% belongs to the top ten. The sequenced material came from peripheral blood. These receptors originate from a human donor with COVID-19, enrolled during active disease. The donor label of this sample is uncertain.

The CDR3 DNA is TGTGCCAGCAGTCCCGGGGGGGAAGCGGGAATCACCTACGAGCAGTACTTC. Translating it yields CASSPGGEAGITYEQYF. The rearrangement joins TRBV7-8 to TRBJ2-7; 8 bases agree with TRBD2. V lost 6 bases, J lost 2 bases, and 15 bases stayed unmatched. Germline CDR1 is SGHVS and CDR2 is FQNEAQ. The CDR3 covers 17 residues.

The chain is built from TRBV13 and TRBJ1-1; D is possibly TRBD1 (5 bases). Germline CDR1 is PRHDT and CDR2 is FYEKMQ (reference sequence). This CDR3 region has 12 residues. V was pared by 10 bases and J by 6 bases, with 15 bases between. As DNA, the CDR3 is TGTGCCACAGGGCGTTACGTCGCTGAAGCTTTCTTT. As protein: CATGRYVAEAFF.

The V and J genes are TRBV30 and TRBJ2-5; 11 nucleotides match TRBD1. This CDR3 region has 15 residues. Germline V gene sequence: CDR1 GTSNPN, CDR2 SVGIG (reference sequence). Trimming cost V 4 bases and J 5 bases; bases outside gene matches: 9. CDR3 in DNA: TGTGCCTGGAACACTGGGACAGGGGGGTGGGAGACCCAGTACTTC. Translated: CAWNTGTGGWETQYF.

V gene TRBV11-2 combines with J gene TRBJ2-7; 8 bases align to TRBD2. The germline V gene has CDR1 SGHAT and CDR2 FQNNGV. The trim removed 0 bases at V and 6 bases at J, leaving 4 bases unmatched. This CDR3 region has 14 residues. The CDR3 sequence: CASSLEAGGGEQYF. In DNA form, the CDR3 reads TGTGCCAGCAGCTTAGAGGCGGGGGGTGGCGAGCAGTACTTC.

For the CDR3, the DNA is TGCGCCAGCAGCTTGGCAGGGCGAAGTACGCAGTATTTT. Residues: CASSLAGRSTQYF. The chain links TRBV5-1 to TRBJ2-3; tentatively, D is TRBD1 (5 bases). Deletions cut 0 bases from V and 8 bases from J, with 10 bases between. The V gene's germline CDR1 is SGHRS and CDR2 YFSETQ. The CDR3 runs 13 residues.

This clone has just one count. The chain employs TRBV29-1 and TRBJ1-4; 11 nucleotides line up with TRBD1. J lost 13 bases, V lost 6 bases, and 13 bases had no gene match. The V gene's germline CDR1 is SQVTM and CDR2 ANQGSEA. The CDR3 consists of 14 residues. The CDR3 sequence is CSVLGWGTGGTLFF. The CDR3 DNA is TGCAGCGTCCTAGGGTGGGGGACAGGGGGAACACTGTTTTTT.

The gene calls are TRBV5-1 and TRBJ1-2; 12 nucleotides agree with TRBD1. There are 14 residues in the CDR3. With V trimmed by 7 bases and J by 3 bases, 4 bases remained unmatched. The V gene's germline CDR1 is SGHRS and CDR2 YFSETQ. CDR3 region: CASSGTGGDYGYTF. Here the CDR3 DNA reads TGCGCCAGCTCCGGGACAGGGGGCGACTATGGCTACACCTTC.

The chain recombines TRBV5-1 with TRBJ2-7; no definite D call. The V gene lost 1 base and the J gene lost 0 bases, with 11 bases spanning the gap. Germline lookup yields CDR1 SGHRS and CDR2 YFSETQ. There are 15 residues in the CDR3. In DNA, the CDR3 is TGCGCCAGCAGCTTGTCGACTTTGAGCTCCTACGAGCAGTACTTC. This encodes CASSLSTLSSYEQYF. The full variable domain, with the rest looked up from reference TRBV5-1 and TRBJ2-7, is KAGVTQTPRYLIKTRGQQVTLSCSPISGHRSVSWYQQTPGQGLQFLFEYFSETQRNKGNFPGRFSGRQFSNSRSEMNVSTLELGDSALYLCASSLSTLSSYEQYFGPGTRLTVT.

The V call is TRBV29-1, the J call TRBJ2-2; 9 bases line up with TRBD1. The CDR3 covers 14 residues. Germline values: CDR1 SQVTM, CDR2 ANQGSEA. V lost 6 bases and J lost 5; bases outside the gene matches: 7. In DNA form, the CDR3 reads TGCAGCGTGGGACAGGGTGGTTGGACCGGGGAGCTGTTTTTT. Its translation is CSVGQGGWTGELFF.

J is TRBJ2-1 and V is TRBV3-1 (or the pseudogene TRBV3-2), with a weak D call TRBD1 (8 bases). Trimming removed 1 base at V and 9 bases at J, with 13 bases between. CDR3 length: 14 amino acids. CDR1 is LGHDT, CDR2 YNNKEL, per germline (reference sequence). In DNA form, the CDR3 reads TGTGCCAGCAGCCAAGGGACAGGGAGGGGTGAGCAGTTCTTC. Its translation: CASSQGTGRGEQFF.

This sequence joins TRBV7-3 and TRBJ2-5; D might be TRBD1 (6 bases). The germline gives CDR1 SGHTA, CDR2 FQGTGA. V shed 0 bases and J shed 5 bases, with 13 bases lying between them. The CDR3 is made up of 15 amino acids. CDR3 residues: CASSLTGGGGETQYF. The CDR3 DNA reads as TGTGCCAGCAGCTTAACTGGTGGGGGCGGGGAGACCCAGTACTTC.

This clone was recorded once. This sequence joins TRBV18 and TRBJ1-1; 10 bases agree with TRBD1. Germline V lookup: CDR1 KGHSH, CDR2 LQKENI. V trimming: 6 bases; J trimming: 3 bases; junction bases outside the gene matches: 13. This CDR3 is 17 amino acids long. This CDR3 is CASSFRGTGVVDTEAFF. The CDR3 coding sequence is TGTGCCAGCTCCTTTAGGGGGACAGGGGTCGTGGACACTGAAGCTTTCTTT.

The V and J genes are TRBV4-2 and TRBJ2-5; tentatively, D is TRBD2 (5 bases). The germline V gene encodes CDR1 LGHNA and CDR2 YNFKEQ. V was cut by 0 bases and J by 4 bases, with 9 bases left in between. The CDR3 contains 14 residues. The CDR3 spells CASSQERAGETQYF. Here the CDR3 DNA reads TGTGCCAGCAGCCAAGAGAGGGCAGGAGAGACCCAGTACTTC.

This clone turned up a few times. The chain couples TRBV29-1 to TRBJ1-2, with D possibly TRBD1 on 5 matching bases. The CDR3 has 11 amino acids. With 6 bases removed from V and 8 bases from J, the gap between germline ends came to 13 bases. The germline CDR1 and CDR2 sequences are SQVTM and ANQGSEA. For the CDR3, the DNA is TGCAGCGTAGGGGCAGGGTTCGGCTACACCTTC. It encodes CSVGAGFGYTF.

This clone was detected once. The chain uses TRBV30 and TRBJ1-3; no firm D call. CDR1 is GTSNPN, CDR2 SVGIG, per germline (reference sequence). The CDR3 is made up of 15 amino acids. V was trimmed by 1 base and J by 0 bases, leaving 10 bases between them. The CDR3 sequence is CAWSAEGVSGNTIYF. The CDR3 DNA sequence: TGTGCCTGGAGTGCCGAGGGTGTCTCTGGAAACACCATATATTTT.

The rearrangement uses TRBV4-2 and TRBJ2-3, with D perhaps TRBD2 (7 bases). CDR3 length: 17 residues. CDR1 and CDR2 (germline): LGHNA, YNFKEQ. The germline V and J ends were trimmed by 4 bases and 4 bases, with 21 bases remaining between them. The CDR3 region is CASSLVEVGGAADTQYF. The CDR3 DNA reads TGTGCCAGCAGCCTTGTTGAGGTGGGGGGGGCCGCAGATACGCAGTATTTT.

The gene calls are TRBV19 and TRBJ2-1; D remains unclear. V lost 3 bases and J 9 bases, leaving 12 bases between the germline ends. The length of the CDR3 is 13 residues. The germline gives CDR1 LNHDA, CDR2 SQIVND (reference sequence). The CDR3 loop reads CASSMRRPFEQFF. The CDR3 nucleotides are TGTGCCAGTAGTATGCGCAGGCCCTTTGAGCAGTTCTTC.

The chain joins TRBV7-3 to TRBJ1-1; no clear D gene. Trimming removed 6 bases at V and 7 bases at J, with 15 bases between. The V gene's germline CDR1 is SGHTA and CDR2 FQGTGA. The CDR3 is 13 residues long. The CDR3 loop is CASSFGLGGEAFF. CDR3 bases: TGTGCCAGCAGTTTTGGTCTTGGCGGTGAAGCTTTCTTT.

The genes are TRBV7-6 and TRBJ2-2; no firm D call. CDR1 and CDR2 (germline): SGHVS, FNYEAQ. This CDR3 has 13 amino acids. Trimming shortened V by 5 bases and J by 8 bases, and 12 bases separated the two germline ends. CDR3: CASSPNPRGELFF. CDR3 sequence (DNA): TGTGCCAGCAGCCCCAATCCCAGGGGGGAGCTGTTTTTT.

This clone was found a few times. The chain combines TRBV19 with TRBJ1-6; D gene ambiguous. This CDR3 contains 14 residues. V shed 6 bases and J shed 5 bases, with 11 bases lying between them. The germline V gene encodes CDR1 LNHDA and CDR2 SQIVND (reference sequence). The CDR3 sequence is CASREGQDNSPLHF. The DNA of the CDR3 is TGTGCCAGTAGGGAGGGCCAGGATAATTCACCCCTCCACTTT. The full variable domain, rest sourced from reference TRBV19 and TRBJ1-6, is DGGITQSPKYLFRKEGQNVTLSCEQNLNHDAMYWYRQDPGQGLRLIYYSQIVNDFQKGDIAEGYSVSREKKESFPLTVTSAQKNPTAFYLCASREGQDNSPLHFGNGTRLTVT.

The V gene is TRBV12-3 or TRBV12-4, the J gene TRBJ2-3; no clear D. Deletions cut 2 bases from V and 3 bases from J, with 6 bases between. This CDR3 is 13 amino acids long. The CDR3 DNA reads TGTGCCAGCAGTTTAATCGGGACAGATACGCAGTATTTT. It specifies CASSLIGTDTQYF.

The chain has TRBV6-4 and TRBJ2-1; D is unresolved. Germline lookup yields CDR1 MRHNA and CDR2 SNTAGT. The CDR3 consists of 14 residues. The ends were cut back, 4 bases at V and 3 bases at J, with 10 bases in the middle. The CDR3 protein is CASSAGALYNEQFF. The CDR3 nucleotides read TGTGCCAGCAGTGCCGGAGCCCTCTACAATGAGCAGTTCTTC.

The gene calls are TRBV3-1 (or the pseudogene TRBV3-2) and TRBJ2-5; 11 nucleotides align to TRBD1. The CDR3 contains 16 residues. Germline values: CDR1 LGHDT, CDR2 YNNKEL (reference sequence). V gave up 2 bases and J gave up 5 bases; unmatched junction bases: 7. This chain's CDR3 is CASSQSLDRGHETQYF. In DNA form, the CDR3 reads TGTGCCAGCAGCCAATCGTTGGACAGGGGGCATGAGACCCAGTACTTC.

The V call is TRBV4-1, the J call TRBJ2-5, with D possibly TRBD1 on 6 matching bases. V was pared by 4 bases and J by 2 bases, with 11 bases between. This CDR3 comprises 14 residues. Germline V gene sequence: CDR1 MGHRA, CDR2 YSYEKL. The CDR3 nucleotides read TGCGCCAGCAGCCTAGACAGGCTACAAGAGACCCAGTACTTC. This encodes CASSLDRLQETQYF.